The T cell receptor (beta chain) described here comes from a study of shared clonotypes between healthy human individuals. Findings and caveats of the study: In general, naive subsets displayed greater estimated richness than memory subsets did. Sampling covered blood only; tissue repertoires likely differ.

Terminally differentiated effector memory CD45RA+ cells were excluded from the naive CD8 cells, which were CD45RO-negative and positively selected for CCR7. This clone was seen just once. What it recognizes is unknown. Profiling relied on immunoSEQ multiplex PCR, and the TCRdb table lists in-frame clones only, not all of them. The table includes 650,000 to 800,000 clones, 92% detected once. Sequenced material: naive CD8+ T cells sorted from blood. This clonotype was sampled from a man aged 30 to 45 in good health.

The CDR3 loop is CASSLQGRVNEQFF. In nucleotides, the CDR3 is TGTGCCAGCAGTTTACAGGGAAGGGTCAATGAGCAGTTCTTC. The chain joins TRBV27 to TRBJ2-1; TRBD1 might be the D (5 bases). CDR3 size: 14 residues. V gave up 2 bases and J gave up 6 bases, with 11 bases separating them. The germline gives CDR1 MNHEY, CDR2 SMNVEV (reference sequence).